This entry lists 19 T cell receptor beta chains sequenced from one sample in a study of T cell repertoires in cytomegalovirus infection. TCRdb reanalysed the reads using MiXCR and keeps one entry per CDR3 protein. The table shows some 920,000 distinct CDR3 sequences, with around 30% occurring only once. What these receptors recognize is not known. The sequencing here drew on cultured CD8+ T cells from PBMCs, taken from culture after CMV antigen stimulation. These receptors came from a human donor in good health (CMV status not recorded). Some clones in this sample may be carry-over from other donors' samples.

This clonotype has more than one count but fewer than ten. The gene calls are TRBV19 and TRBJ2-5, with TRBD1 matching over 9 bases. This CDR3 is built from 14 residues. Germline assignment: CDR1 LNHDA and CDR2 SQIVND (reference sequence). V trimming: 5 bases; J trimming: 10 bases; junction bases outside the gene matches: 11. This CDR3 is CASSGTGRLGGQYF. CDR3 coding DNA: TGTGCCAGTAGTGGGACAGGGAGACTAGGCGGCCAGTACTTC.

The chain uses TRBV12-5 and TRBJ2-1, with TRBD2 matching over 7 bases. Germline V gene lookup returns CDR1 LGHNT and CDR2 FRNRAP. This CDR3 has 15 amino acids. V was clipped by 5 bases and J by 3 bases; unmatched bases: 7. CDR3 nucleotides: TGTGCTAGTGGTCCGAGCGGGGCTAACTACAATGAGCAGTTCTTC. Encoded protein: CASGPSGANYNEQFF.

This clonotype was counted only a few times. The chain has TRBV20-1 and TRBJ2-7; 12 bases agree with TRBD2. The CDR3 totals 14 residues. V was clipped by 0 bases and J by 4 bases; unmatched bases: 1. In germline, CDR1 is DFQATT, CDR2 SNEGSKA (reference sequence). The CDR3 is CSARELAGGYEQYF. CDR3 sequence (DNA): TGCAGTGCTAGAGAACTAGCGGGGGGTTACGAGCAGTACTTC.

This clonotype turned up a few times. The CDR3 protein is CATSDLERGEGNEQFF. CDR3 nucleotide sequence: TGTGCCACCAGTGATTTGGAACGGGGGGAAGGGAATGAGCAGTTCTTC. This sequence joins TRBV24-1 and TRBJ2-1; 7 positions match TRBD2. CDR1 is KGHDR, CDR2 SFDVKD, per germline. The CDR3 totals 16 residues. V lost 0 bases, J lost 7 bases, and 8 bases stayed unmatched.

This chain connects TRBV6-1 to TRBJ2-7; TRBD1 matches at 7 bases. The V gene end was trimmed by 2 bases and the J gene end by 1 base; junction bases not matched to a gene: 2. The length of the CDR3 is 14 residues. Germline V gene lookup returns CDR1 MNHNS and CDR2 SASEGT. CDR3 in amino acids: CASSERQGSYEQYV. Here the CDR3 DNA reads TGTGCCAGCAGTGAAAGACAGGGTTCCTACGAGCAGTACGTC.

The chain recombines TRBV19 with TRBJ1-5, with 7 nucleotides matching TRBD1. CDR1 is LNHDA, CDR2 SQIVND, per germline (reference sequence). The CDR3 sequence is 13 residues long. The trim removed 8 bases at V and 5 bases at J, leaving 6 bases unmatched. The CDR3 DNA sequence: TGTGCCAGTGGGGGGACAGTTGATCAGCCCCAGCATTTT. It specifies CASGGTVDQPQHF. Combining the CDR3 with reference TRBV19 and TRBJ1-5 gives the whole variable domain DGGITQSPKYLFRKEGQNVTLSCEQNLNHDAMYWYRQDPGQGLRLIYYSQIVNDFQKGDIAEGYSVSREKKESFPLTVTSAQKNPTAFYLCASGGTVDQPQHFGDGTRLSIL.

This clonotype showed up just a few times. The genes are TRBV24-1 and TRBJ1-5; D not resolved. The CDR3 runs 19 residues. Trimming pared 4 bases from V and 2 bases from J, leaving 23 bases between. Looked up from germline, CDR1 is KGHDR and CDR2 is SFDVKD. The DNA for the CDR3 is TGTGCCACCAGTGAGGATCCGGGCGCAAAAAACTGGGGCAATCAGCCCCAGCATTTT. Amino acids: CATSEDPGAKNWGNQPQHF.

The rearrangement uses TRBV15 and TRBJ2-3; no clear D. V lost 0 bases and J lost 0, with 7 bases in between. The germline gives CDR1 LNHNV, CDR2 YYDKDF (reference sequence). This CDR3 spans 15 amino acids. DNA of the CDR3: TGTGCCACCAGCAGAGAAAAGTACAGCACAGATACGCAGTATTTT. This gives the protein CATSREKYSTDTQYF.

This clonotype has a count of ten or more. The chain carries TRBV7-6 and TRBJ1-2; D perhaps matches TRBD1 (5 bases). The CDR3 is 16 residues long. Germline assignment: CDR1 SGHVS and CDR2 FNYEAQ. Trimming took 4 bases from V and 4 from J, leaving 19 bases between them. The CDR3 sequence: CASSSAAGTDGYGYTF. The CDR3 DNA follows: TGTGCCAGCAGCTCCGCTGCCGGGACGGACGGCTATGGCTACACCTTC.

CDR3 DNA: TGTGCCAGCAGCAGAAGGGCAGGAGAAAGGGGGTACCAAGAGACCCAGTACTTC. It is translated as CASSRRAGERGYQETQYF. V gene TRBV27 combines with J gene TRBJ2-5, with a weak D call TRBD1 (6 bases). CDR3 length: 18 amino acids. The V end was cut by 6 bases, the J end by 0 bases, with 23 bases between. Germline CDR1 MNHEY, CDR2 SMNVEV (reference sequence).

This chain links TRBV6-1 with TRBJ1-1; D unresolved. The CDR3 consists of 13 residues. The ends were cut back, 10 bases at V and 2 bases at J, with 14 bases in the middle. Germline-derived CDR1 and CDR2 are MNHNS and SASEGT. CDR3 protein: CATTWELNTEAFF. The CDR3 DNA reads as TGTGCCACCACATGGGAGTTAAACACTGAAGCTTTCTTT.

This chain's CDR3 is CASSPIGTGGGEQYV. The CDR3, as DNA: TGTGCCAGCAGCCCAATCGGGACTGGGGGAGGAGAGCAGTACGTC. The chain couples TRBV7-6 to TRBJ2-7; tentative D call: TRBD2 (6 bases). The CDR3 contains 15 residues. Trimming took 5 bases from V and 7 from J, leaving 21 bases between them. CDR1 and CDR2 (germline): SGHVS, FNYEAQ.

The gene calls are TRBV19 and TRBJ1-1; D unresolved. Germline V gene data show CDR1 as LNHDA and CDR2 as SQIVND (reference sequence). The CDR3 is 13 amino acids. Trimming left V 3 bases short and J 5 bases short, with 10 bases between. CDR3 DNA sequence: TGTGCCAGTAGTATTCGCCGGGTAACTGAAGCTTTCTTT. Its protein is CASSIRRVTEAFF.

This sequence joins TRBV28 and TRBJ2-2; D gene uncertain. This CDR3 is built from 17 residues. Germline V gene lookup returns CDR1 MDHEN and CDR2 SYDVKM. V was trimmed by 6 bases and J by 6 bases, leaving 23 bases between them. The DNA for the CDR3 is TGTGCCAGCAGCCTCAGGTACGCTGCGGCCGACCCCGGGGAGCTGTTTTTT. Its translation: CASSLRYAAADPGELFF.

For this clonotype: Its ends do not fully match the called genes, so a read error is possible. The chain uses TRBV27 and TRBJ1-1; TRBD1 agrees at 7 bases. CDR1 is MNHEY, CDR2 SMNVEV, per germline (reference sequence). This CDR3 region has 17 residues. The CDR3 DNA reads TGTGCCAGCAGTCATTACACAAACAGGGGCCAGAACACTGATGCTTTCTTT. Translation: CASSHYTNRGQNTDAFF.

Only a few counts were recorded for this clonotype. V usage is TRBV19 and J usage is TRBJ2-7, with 8 bases matching TRBD2. With 3 bases clipped from V and 5 bases from J, the junction kept 6 bases outside the gene matches. From germline, CDR1 is LNHDA and CDR2 SQIVND (reference sequence). This CDR3 is 14 amino acids long. CDR3 nucleotide sequence: TGTGCCAGTAGTATCCGTAGCGGGGAGGACGAGCAGTACTTC. Its translation is CASSIRSGEDEQYF.

The chain uses TRBV7-9 and TRBJ2-1; D not resolved. Germline assignment: CDR1 SEHNR and CDR2 FQNEAQ (reference sequence). The CDR3 sequence is 13 residues long. V lost 1 base and J lost 8, with 9 bases in between. Here the CDR3 DNA reads TGTGCCAGCAGCTTAGAAGGGTTGGATGAGCAGTTCTTC. Translating gives CASSLEGLDEQFF.

This chain links TRBV16 with TRBJ2-1; either TRBD1 or TRBD2 may fit D (7 bases each). CDR3 length equals 14 residues. The germline CDR1 and CDR2 sequences are KGHSY and FQNENV. V was pared by 0 bases and J by 9 bases, with 12 bases between. CDR3 nucleotides: TGTGCCAGCAGCCAATCGGGCAGGGGGGGTGAGCAGTTCTTC. Translation gives CASSQSGRGGEQFF.

The chain employs TRBV7-9 and TRBJ2-5; tentative D call: TRBD1 (5 bases). Deletions cut 7 bases from V and 4 bases from J, with 19 bases between. Per germline, CDR1 SEHNR and CDR2 FQNEAQ (reference sequence). This CDR3 has 15 residues. Here the CDR3 DNA reads TGTGCCAGCACCCCCGTGGACACGGAAAGAGAGACCCAGTACTTC. It yields the protein CASTPVDTERETQYF.